This T cell receptor beta chain was profiled in a study of blood T cell repertoires in COVID-19. Overall study: Acute-phase and convalescent COVID-19 samples originated in the United States, Italy and Spain. The analysed material was cDNA or gDNA that came from T cells, B-cell-depleted T cells, or PBMCs.

Original processing notes: Amplification with reference gene primers provided the estimates of nucleated cell counts. Method: immunoSEQ multiplex PCR; TCRdb's copy keeps in-frame clones and lacks some. The V and J calls and the clone size are those of that table, but D and trimming were determined from the DNA. The sample has 81,000 or so clones; 80% to 95% are singletons. Germline CDR1 SGHTA, CDR2 FQGNSA. V was cut by 5 bases and J by 3 bases, with 17 bases left in between. This CDR3 spans 17 amino acids. This receptor was identified in a woman aged 60-75 years with active COVID-19. The sequenced sample was peripheral blood. The gene calls are TRBV7-2 and TRBJ1-6; D may be TRBD1 (6 bases). CDR3 protein: CASSRDTRFYYNSPLHF. The CDR3, as DNA: TGTGCCAGCAGCCGGGACACCCGTTTTTACTATAATTCACCCCTCCACTTT.